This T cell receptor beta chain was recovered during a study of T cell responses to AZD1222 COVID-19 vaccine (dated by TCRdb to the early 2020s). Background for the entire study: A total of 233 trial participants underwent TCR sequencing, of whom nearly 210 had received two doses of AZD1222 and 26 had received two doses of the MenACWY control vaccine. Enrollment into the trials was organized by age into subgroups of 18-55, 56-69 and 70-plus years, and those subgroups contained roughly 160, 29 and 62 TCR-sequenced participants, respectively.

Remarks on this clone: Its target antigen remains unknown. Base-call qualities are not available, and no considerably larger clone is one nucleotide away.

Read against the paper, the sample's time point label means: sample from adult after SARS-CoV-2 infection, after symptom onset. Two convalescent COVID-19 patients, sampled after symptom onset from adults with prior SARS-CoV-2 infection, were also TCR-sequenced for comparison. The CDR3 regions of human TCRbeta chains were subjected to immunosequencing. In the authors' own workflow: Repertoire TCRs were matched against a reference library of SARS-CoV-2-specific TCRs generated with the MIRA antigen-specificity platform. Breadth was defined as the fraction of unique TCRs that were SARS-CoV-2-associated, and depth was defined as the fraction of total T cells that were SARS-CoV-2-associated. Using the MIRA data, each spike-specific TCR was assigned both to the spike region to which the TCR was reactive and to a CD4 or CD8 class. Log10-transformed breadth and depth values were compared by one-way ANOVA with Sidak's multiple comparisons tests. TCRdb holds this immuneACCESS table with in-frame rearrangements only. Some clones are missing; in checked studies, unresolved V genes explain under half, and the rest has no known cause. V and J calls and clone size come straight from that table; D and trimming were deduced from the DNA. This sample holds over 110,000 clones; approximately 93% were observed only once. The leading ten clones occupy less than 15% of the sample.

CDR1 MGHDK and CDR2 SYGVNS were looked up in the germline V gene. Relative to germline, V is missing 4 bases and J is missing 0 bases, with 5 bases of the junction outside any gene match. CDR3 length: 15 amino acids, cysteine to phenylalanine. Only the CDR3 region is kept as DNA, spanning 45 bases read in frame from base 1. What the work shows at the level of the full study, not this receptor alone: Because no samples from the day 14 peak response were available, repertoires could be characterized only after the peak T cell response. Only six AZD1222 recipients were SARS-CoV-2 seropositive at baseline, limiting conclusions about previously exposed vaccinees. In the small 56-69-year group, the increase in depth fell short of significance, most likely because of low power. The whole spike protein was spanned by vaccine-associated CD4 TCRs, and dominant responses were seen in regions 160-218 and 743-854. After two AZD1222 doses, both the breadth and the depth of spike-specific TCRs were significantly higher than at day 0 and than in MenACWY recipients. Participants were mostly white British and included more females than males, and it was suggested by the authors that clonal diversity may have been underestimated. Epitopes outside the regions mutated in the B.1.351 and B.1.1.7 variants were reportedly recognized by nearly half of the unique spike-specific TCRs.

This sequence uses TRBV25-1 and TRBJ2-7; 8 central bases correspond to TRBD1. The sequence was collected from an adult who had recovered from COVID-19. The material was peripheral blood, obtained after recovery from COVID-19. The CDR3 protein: CASSGAGQASYEQYF. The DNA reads TGTGCCAGCAGTGGGGCGGGACAGGCCTCCTACGAGCAGTACTTC.